This TCR beta chain appears in the sequencing data of a study of blood T cell repertoires in COVID-19. On the study more broadly: T cells, B-cell-depleted T cells, or PBMCs supplied cDNA or gDNA.

Per the authors' pipeline: Scientists estimated how many nucleated cells there were by amplifying reference gene primers. Profiling relied on immunoSEQ multiplex PCR, and the TCRdb table lists in-frame clones only, not all of them. V and J calls and clone size are given by that table; D and trimming were obtained from the DNA. The sample shows under 150,000 clones, 80% to 90% of them seen only once. This TCR derives from a man in his fifties with active or convalescent COVID-19. The material sequenced was peripheral blood.

The CDR3 DNA reads as TGTGCCAGCAGCCCCCGTCAGGGATACGGAAACACCATATATTTT. This codes for CASSPRQGYGNTIYF. The chain combines TRBV3-1 (or the pseudogene TRBV3-2) with TRBJ1-3; D is possibly TRBD1 (5 bases). V was trimmed by 4 bases and J by 4 bases, leaving 14 bases between them. The CDR3 has 15 amino acids. Germline-derived CDR1 and CDR2 are LGHDT and YNNKEL (reference sequence).